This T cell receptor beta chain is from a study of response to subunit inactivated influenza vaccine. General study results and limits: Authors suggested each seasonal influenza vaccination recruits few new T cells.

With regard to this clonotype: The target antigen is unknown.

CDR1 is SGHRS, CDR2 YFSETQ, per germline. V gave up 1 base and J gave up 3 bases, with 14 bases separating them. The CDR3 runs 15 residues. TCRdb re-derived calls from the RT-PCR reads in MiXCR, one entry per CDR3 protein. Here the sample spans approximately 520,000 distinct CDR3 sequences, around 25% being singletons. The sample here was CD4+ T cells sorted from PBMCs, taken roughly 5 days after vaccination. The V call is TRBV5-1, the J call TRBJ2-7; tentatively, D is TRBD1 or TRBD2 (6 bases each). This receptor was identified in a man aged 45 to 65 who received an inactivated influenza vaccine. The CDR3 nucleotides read TGCGCCAGCAGCTTGATGGGGGGCGGAATCTACGAGCAGTACTTC. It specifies CASSLMGGGIYEQYF.